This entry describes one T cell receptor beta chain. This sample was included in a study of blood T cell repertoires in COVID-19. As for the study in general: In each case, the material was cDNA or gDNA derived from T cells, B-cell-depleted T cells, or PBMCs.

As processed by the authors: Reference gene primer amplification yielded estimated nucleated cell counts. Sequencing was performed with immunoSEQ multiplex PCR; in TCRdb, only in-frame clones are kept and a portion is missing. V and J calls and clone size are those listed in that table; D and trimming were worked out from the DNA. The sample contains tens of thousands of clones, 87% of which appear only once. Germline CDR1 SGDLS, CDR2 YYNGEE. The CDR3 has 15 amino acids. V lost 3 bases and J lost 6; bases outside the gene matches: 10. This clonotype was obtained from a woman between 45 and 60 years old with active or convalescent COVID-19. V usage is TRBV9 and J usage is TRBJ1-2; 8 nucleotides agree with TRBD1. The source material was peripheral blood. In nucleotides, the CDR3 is TGTGCCAGCAGCGCCTCAGGACAGGGATTGGATGGCTACACCTTC. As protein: CASSASGQGLDGYTF.